Following are 27 T cell receptor beta chains from one sample sequenced in a study of T-cell reconstitution after alpha-beta-depleted transplantation in children. Construction of the TCRbeta library involved unique molecular identifiers. TCRdb re-derived calls from the PCR reads in MiXCR, one entry per CDR3 protein. The sample includes 400,000 to 500,000 distinct CDR3 sequences, about 11% of them seen just once. The sequencing used PBMCs from the stem cell graft donor, collected from the stem cell graft. These receptors all stem from a human donor who donated a stem cell graft to a child with acute myeloid leukemia.

The gene calls are TRBV5-5 and TRBJ2-7, with D perhaps TRBD1 (6 bases). The CDR3 sequence is 14 residues long. Trimming removed 4 bases from V and 2 bases from J, with 13 bases in between. Per the germline V gene, CDR1 is SGHKS and CDR2 is YYEKEE (reference sequence). This CDR3 reads CASSRTDRTYEQYV. As DNA, the CDR3 is TGTGCCAGCAGCCGTACTGACAGGACCTACGAGCAGTACGTC.

This clonotype came up a few times. The chain uses TRBV18 and TRBJ1-2; D is unclear. Trimming pared 2 bases from V and 5 bases from J, leaving 12 bases between. Germline V CDR1 and CDR2: KGHSH, LQKENI. The CDR3 contains 14 residues. This CDR3 is CASSPAGERYGYTF. Written as DNA, the CDR3 is TGTGCCAGCTCACCAGCCGGGGAGCGGTATGGCTACACCTTC.

This clonotype was recorded many times. The chain is built from TRBV5-1 and TRBJ2-3; TRBD1 matches at 8 bases. CDR1 SGHRS and CDR2 YFSETQ come from the germline V gene. Unmatched junction bases numbered 9, after V lost 3 bases and J lost 6 bases. The CDR3 totals 15 residues. As DNA, the CDR3 is TGCGCCAGCAGCTCGTCGCCAGGGGGCTTTGATACGCAGTATTTT. This sequence encodes CASSSSPGGFDTQYF.

This sequence joins TRBV4-2 and TRBJ1-2, with unresolved D. V lost 0 bases to trimming and J lost 1 base, with 9 bases between them. Germline CDR1 and CDR2: LGHNA and YNFKEQ. This CDR3 is 15 amino acids long. The CDR3 sequence: CASSQDVEDNYGYTF. DNA of the CDR3: TGTGCCAGCAGCCAAGATGTGGAGGATAACTATGGCTACACCTTC.

The rearrangement links TRBV18 to TRBJ1-2; D remains ambiguous. The CDR3 consists of 14 residues. V lost 3 bases, J lost 5 bases, and 13 bases lay in between. Germline lookup yields CDR1 KGHSH and CDR2 LQKENI. The CDR3, as DNA: TGTGCCAGCTCACCTCGGGATGATGCATATGGCTACACCTTC. Protein product: CASSPRDDAYGYTF.

The chain has TRBV20-1 and TRBJ2-3; 9 positions match TRBD2. The CDR3 is made up of 16 amino acids. The V gene's germline CDR1 is DFQATT and CDR2 SNEGSKA (reference sequence). The trim removed 5 bases at V and 2 bases at J, leaving 11 bases unmatched. This CDR3 reads CSALRISGSYTDTQYF. In nucleotides, the CDR3 is TGCAGTGCTCTAAGGATTAGCGGGAGCTACACAGATACGCAGTATTTT.

The gene calls are TRBV7-2 and TRBJ2-1, with TRBD1 identical over 7 bases. Trimming at V came to 3 bases and at J to 5 bases, leaving 4 bases not matched to a gene. This CDR3 spans 14 amino acids. Germline assignment: CDR1 SGHTA and CDR2 FQGNSA. The CDR3 protein is CASSLRQGDNEQFF. CDR3 coding DNA: TGTGCCAGCAGCTTGCGACAGGGAGACAATGAGCAGTTCTTC. Combining the CDR3 with reference TRBV7-2 and TRBJ2-1 gives the whole variable domain GAGVSQSPSNKVTEKGKDVELRCDPISGHTALYWYRQSLGQGLEFLIYFQGNSAPDKSGLPSDRFSAERTGGSVSTLTIQRTQQEDSAVYLCASSLRQGDNEQFFGPGTRLTVL.

This clonotype was picked up many times. The chain joins TRBV12-3 or TRBV12-4 to TRBJ1-5; a weak D match, TRBD1 (5 bases). The CDR3 contains 14 residues. V gave up 7 bases and J gave up 6 bases, with 16 bases separating them. The DNA for the CDR3 is TGTGCCAGCAACGGAGCCGGGGCTGGTCAGCCCCAGCATTTT. It is translated as CASNGAGAGQPQHF.

The chain couples TRBV29-1 to TRBJ2-7, with D perhaps matching TRBD1 (5 bases). Germline CDR1 reads SQVTM; CDR2 reads ANQGSEA. The CDR3 spans 10 residues. Deletions cut 4 bases from V and 5 bases from J, with 6 bases between. CDR3 residues: CSVAQDEQYF. DNA for the CDR3: TGCAGCGTTGCACAGGACGAGCAGTACTTC.

A few counts support this clonotype. The chain couples TRBV5-1 to TRBJ1-4; a weak D match, TRBD1 (5 bases). V was shortened by 4 bases and J by 8 bases, with 15 bases between the two germline ends. Looked up from germline, CDR1 is SGHRS and CDR2 is YFSETQ. The CDR3 sequence is 14 residues long. The chain's CDR3 is CASSPPGTPEKLFF. CDR3 nucleotide sequence: TGCGCCAGCAGCCCCCCCGGGACTCCCGAAAAACTGTTTTTT.

This clonotype came up a few times. This chain connects TRBV5-6 to TRBJ2-2; D call uncertain. This CDR3 region has 13 residues. Germline-derived CDR1 and CDR2 are SGHDT and YYEEEE. The V gene lost 0 bases and the J gene lost 6 bases, with 6 bases spanning the gap. DNA for the CDR3: TGTGCCAGCAGCTTGGACTGGTCCGGGGAGCTGTTTTTT. Protein sequence: CASSLDWSGELFF.

There are a few counts of this clonotype. V is TRBV12-3 or TRBV12-4 and J is TRBJ2-1, with 8 nucleotides matching TRBD2. The CDR3 runs 13 residues. The J segment lost 7 bases and the V segment lost 10 bases, leaving 9 bases of the junction unmatched. In DNA form, the CDR3 reads TGTGCCACCCGGCGGAGCGGGAGTAATGAGCAGTTCTTC. This translates into CATRRSGSNEQFF.

This clonotype was found a few times. The chain joins TRBV10-3 to TRBJ2-1; 9 bases line up with TRBD2. The CDR3 covers 16 residues. Germline-derived CDR1 and CDR2 are ENHRY and SYGVKD. V was pared by 0 bases and J by 7 bases, with 7 bases of the junction left unmatched. CDR3 protein: CAISESAGLAKNEQFF. The CDR3 nucleotides read TGTGCCATCAGTGAGTCCGCAGGACTAGCGAAAAATGAGCAGTTCTTC.

This clonotype was counted only a few times. The chain uses TRBV7-2 and TRBJ2-7; D ambiguous. The CDR3 has 8 residues. Germline V gives CDR1 SGHTA, CDR2 FQGNSA. V dropped 1 base and J dropped 13 bases, with 2 bases sitting between them. DNA of the CDR3: TGTGCCAGCAGCTTAGGCTACTTC. Translated, it gives CASSLGYF. Variable domain in full (rest from reference TRBV7-2 and TRBJ2-7): GAGVSQSPSNKVTEKGKDVELRCDPISGHTALYWYRQSLGQGLEFLIYFQGNSAPDKSGLPSDRFSAERTGGSVSTLTIQRTQQEDSAVYLCASSLGYFGPGTRLTVT.

Ten or more counts support this clonotype. V usage is TRBV4-1 and J usage is TRBJ1-6; D is undetermined. Germline CDR1 reads MGHRA; CDR2 reads YSYEKL. Trimming took 1 base from V and 6 from J, leaving 4 bases between them. This CDR3 is 13 amino acids long. CDR3 sequence (DNA): TGCGCCAGCAGCCAAGTGGGTAATTCACCCCTCCACTTT. Protein: CASSQVGNSPLHF.

The CDR3 reads CASSVDGTLAKNIQYF. The CDR3 region has the DNA TGTGCCAGCAGCGTAGATGGGACTCTAGCCAAAAACATTCAGTACTTC. The chain links TRBV9 to TRBJ2-4; tentative D call: TRBD2 (6 bases). The CDR3 consists of 16 residues. Trimming pared 0 bases from V and 0 bases from J, leaving 10 bases between. The germline V gene has CDR1 SGDLS and CDR2 YYNGEE.

The sample holds a few counts of this clonotype. The J gene is TRBJ2-2, the V gene TRBV5-1; TRBD2 matches 10 bases. The germline V gene has CDR1 SGHRS and CDR2 YFSETQ. The CDR3 contains 13 residues. Trimming took 4 bases from V and 9 from J; bases not matched to a gene: 3. This chain's CDR3 is CASSLAGVRELFF. In nucleotides, the CDR3 is TGCGCCAGCAGCCTAGCGGGAGTCCGGGAGCTGTTTTTT.

This clonotype was seen a single time. The chain has TRBV5-1 and TRBJ2-7; no clear D gene. Germline values: CDR1 SGHRS, CDR2 YFSETQ. The CDR3 spans 12 residues. The germline V and J ends were trimmed by 2 bases and 5 bases, with 8 bases remaining between them. CDR3 region: CASSLYGDEQYF. The CDR3 DNA reads TGCGCCAGCAGCTTATATGGGGACGAGCAGTACTTC.

The CDR3 nucleotides read TGTGCCATCAGCCCTAGCGGGAGGGCGCCCAATACGCAGTATTTT. This sequence encodes CAISPSGRAPNTQYF. The chain has TRBV10-3 and TRBJ2-3; 12 bases fit TRBD2. The V and J ends lost 6 bases and 7 bases, in that order; junction bases with no gene match: 8. In germline, CDR1 is ENHRY, CDR2 SYGVKD. This CDR3 is built from 15 residues.

The chain is built from TRBV18 and TRBJ1-1; TRBD1 aligns across 8 bases. CDR1 KGHSH and CDR2 LQKENI come from the germline V gene. The CDR3 totals 15 residues. Trimming took 3 bases from V and 6 from J; bases not matched to a gene: 9. CDR3 sequence (DNA): TGTGCCAGCTCACCGACAGGGGCCGGTAGCGCTGAAGCTTTCTTT. This encodes CASSPTGAGSAEAFF. Variable domain in full (rest from reference TRBV18 and TRBJ1-1): NAGVMQNPRHLVRRRGQEARLRCSPMKGHSHVYWYRQLPEEGLKFMVYLQKENIIDESGMPKERFSAEFPKEGPSILRIQQVVRGDSAAYFCASSPTGAGSAEAFFGQGTRLTVV.

This clonotype was picked up many times. J is TRBJ2-1 and V is TRBV5-1, with D perhaps TRBD2 (5 bases). V lost 1 base and J lost 5, with 10 bases in between. Germline V CDR1 and CDR2: SGHRS, YFSETQ. The CDR3 totals 14 residues. CDR3 sequence: CASSLFQRNNEQFF. The CDR3 nucleotides are TGCGCCAGCAGCTTGTTCCAGCGGAACAATGAGCAGTTCTTC.

The sample holds many counts of this clonotype. The chain employs TRBV29-1 and TRBJ2-5; 7 nucleotides agree with TRBD1. V shed 4 bases, J shed 2 bases, and the junction held 1 base outside the gene matches. The CDR3 runs to 12 residues. Germline V CDR1 and CDR2: SQVTM, ANQGSEA. CDR3 coding DNA: TGCAGCGTTGGGACAGGACAAGAGACCCAGTACTTC. Translating it yields CSVGTGQETQYF.

This clonotype was found many times. The chain joins TRBV12-3 or TRBV12-4 to TRBJ1-1; 8 bases line up with TRBD1. After removal of 7 bases from V and 1 base from J, the junction contained 5 bases not matched to a gene. The CDR3 totals 14 residues. In DNA form, the CDR3 reads TGTGCCAGCAACCGACAGGGGAGGAACACTGAAGCTTTCTTT. Translating it yields CASNRQGRNTEAFF.

This clonotype was found many times. This sequence joins TRBV15 and TRBJ2-5, with D unclear. CDR3 size: 14 residues. CDR1 is LNHNV, CDR2 YYDKDF, per germline (reference sequence). Trimming took off 4 bases at V and 4 bases at J, with 13 bases between the two ends. CDR3 DNA sequence: TGTGCCACCAGCATTGGTGGCCCTGGAGAGACCCAGTACTTC. Protein: CATSIGGPGETQYF.

V usage is TRBV20-1 and J usage is TRBJ2-1, with 12 bases aligning to TRBD2. The junction had 10 bases not matched to a gene; V was cut back by 8 bases and J by 8 bases. CDR1 is DFQATT and CDR2 is SNEGSKA in the germline V gene (reference sequence). CDR3 length: 14 amino acids. CDR3 coding DNA: TGCAGTCCTGCTAGCGGGAGGGCCATCGATGAGCAGTTCTTC. Protein: CSPASGRAIDEQFF.

This clonotype was seen many times. The gene calls are TRBV20-1 and TRBJ2-5; D call uncertain. Germline V gives CDR1 DFQATT, CDR2 SNEGSKA (reference sequence). Between the trimmed V and J ends, which lost 6 bases and 4 bases, there was a span of 15 bases. This CDR3 has 13 amino acids. The CDR3 nucleotides read TGCAGTGCCCCCGTTTCGACGGGAGAGACCCAGTACTTC. It is translated as CSAPVSTGETQYF.

The chain's CDR3 is CASSSGAGNEQFF. In DNA, the CDR3 is TGTGCCAGCAGCTCGGGGGCGGGCAATGAGCAGTTCTTC. V and J are TRBV7-3 and TRBJ2-1; perhaps D is TRBD1 or TRBD2 (6 bases each). CDR3 size: 13 residues. V dropped 4 bases and J dropped 6 bases, with 10 bases sitting between them. Germline V gives CDR1 SGHTA, CDR2 FQGTGA.